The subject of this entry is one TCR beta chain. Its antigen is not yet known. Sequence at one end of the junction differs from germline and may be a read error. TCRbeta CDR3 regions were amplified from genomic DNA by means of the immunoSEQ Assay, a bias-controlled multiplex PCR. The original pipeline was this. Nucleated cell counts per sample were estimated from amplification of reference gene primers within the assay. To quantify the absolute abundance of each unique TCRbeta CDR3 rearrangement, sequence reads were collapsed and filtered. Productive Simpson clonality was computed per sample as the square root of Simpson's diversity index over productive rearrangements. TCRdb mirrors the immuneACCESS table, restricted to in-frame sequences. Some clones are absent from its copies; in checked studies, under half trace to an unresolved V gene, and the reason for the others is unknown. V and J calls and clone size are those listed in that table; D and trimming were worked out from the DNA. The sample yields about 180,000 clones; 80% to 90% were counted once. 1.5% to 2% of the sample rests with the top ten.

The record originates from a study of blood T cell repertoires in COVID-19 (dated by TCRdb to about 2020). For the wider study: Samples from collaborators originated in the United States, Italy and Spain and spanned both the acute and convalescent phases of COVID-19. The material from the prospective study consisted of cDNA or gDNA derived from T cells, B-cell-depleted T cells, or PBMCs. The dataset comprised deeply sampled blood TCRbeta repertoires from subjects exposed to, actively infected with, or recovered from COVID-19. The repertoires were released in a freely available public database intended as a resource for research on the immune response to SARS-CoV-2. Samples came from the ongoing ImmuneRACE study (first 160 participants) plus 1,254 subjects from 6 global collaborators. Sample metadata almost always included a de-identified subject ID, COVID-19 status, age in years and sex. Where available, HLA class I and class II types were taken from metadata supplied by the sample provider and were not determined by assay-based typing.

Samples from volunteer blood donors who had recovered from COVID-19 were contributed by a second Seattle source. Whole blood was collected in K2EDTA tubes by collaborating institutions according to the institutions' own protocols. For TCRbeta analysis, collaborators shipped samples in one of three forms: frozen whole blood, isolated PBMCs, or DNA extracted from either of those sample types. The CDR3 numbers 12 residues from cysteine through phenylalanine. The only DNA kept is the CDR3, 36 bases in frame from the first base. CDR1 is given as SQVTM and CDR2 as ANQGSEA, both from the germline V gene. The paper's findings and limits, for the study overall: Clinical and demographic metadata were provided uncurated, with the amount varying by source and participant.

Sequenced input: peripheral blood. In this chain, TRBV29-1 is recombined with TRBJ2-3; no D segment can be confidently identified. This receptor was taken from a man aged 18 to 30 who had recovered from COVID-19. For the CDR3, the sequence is CSGTEGTVTQYF. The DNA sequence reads TGCAGCGGCACGGAAGGTACAGTTACGCAGTATTTT.